This T cell receptor (beta chain) was obtained from a study of blood T cell repertoires in COVID-19. As handled by the study authors: How many nucleated cells were present was estimated from reference gene primer amplification. Here immunoSEQ multiplex PCR was the method, and the copy in TCRdb shows in-frame clones only, minus some. V, J and clone size reflect that table, while D and trimming were determined from the DNA. The data show some 270,000 clones, with roughly 85% seen just once and approximately 8.2% held by the top ten. This clone was counted a single time. Participants were aged about 18 to 90 years, lived in over 20 US areas, and enrolled virtually. In assigning cohorts, the study relied on participant-reported clinical history. The CDR3 contains 13 residues. V lost 5 bases and J 6 bases, leaving 14 bases between the germline ends. Per the germline V gene, CDR1 is SGHAT and CDR2 is FQNNGV.

The sample was PBMCs or T cells enriched from blood (not recorded which). The TCR was taken from a woman in her forties or fifties with acute COVID-19. The chain has TRBV11-2 and TRBJ2-7; weak D call: TRBD1 (7 bases). The CDR3 bases are TGTGCCAGCAGCCTGACAGGGAGGTCCGAGCAGTACTTC. Its translation is CASSLTGRSEQYF.